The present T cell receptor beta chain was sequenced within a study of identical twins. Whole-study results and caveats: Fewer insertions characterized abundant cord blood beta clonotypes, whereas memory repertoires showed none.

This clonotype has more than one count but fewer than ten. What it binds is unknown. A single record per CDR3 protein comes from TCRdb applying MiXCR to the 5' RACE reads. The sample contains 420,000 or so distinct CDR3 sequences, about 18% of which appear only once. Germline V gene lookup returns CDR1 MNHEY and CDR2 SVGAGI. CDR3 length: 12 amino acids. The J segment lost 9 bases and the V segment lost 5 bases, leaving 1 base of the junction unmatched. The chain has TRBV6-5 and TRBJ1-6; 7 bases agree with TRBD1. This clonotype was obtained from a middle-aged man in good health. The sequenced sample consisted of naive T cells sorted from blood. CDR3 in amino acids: CASSNRGSPLHF. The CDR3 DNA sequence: TGTGCCAGCAGTAACAGGGGTTCACCCCTCCACTTT.